This is a list of T cell receptor beta chains from one sample in a study of blood T cell repertoires in COVID-19. Using immunoSEQ multiplex PCR, the repertoire was profiled, and TCRdb retains in-frame clones only, with some absent. In the table there are 55,000 to 65,000 clones, 87% of which are singletons. The sequenced material came from peripheral blood. All receptors derive from a man in his sixties with active or convalescent COVID-19. CDR3s include the opening cysteine and the closing phenylalanine or tryptophan. A D gene is named only where the DNA matches it firmly. The size of a clone is reported for some rows only, either as once, few or many, or as a class for expanded clones.

>TRBV7-8|TRBJ2-2|TRBD2|few
CASSLRRLAGGHTGELFF
TGTGCCAGCAGCTTGCGTCGATTAGCGGGGGGGCACACCGGGGAGCTGTTTTTT
>TRBV11-2|TRBJ2-5|NA|NA
CASSPGLQETQYF
TGTGCCAGCAGCCCAGGACTGCAAGAGACCCAGTACTTC
>TRBV30|TRBJ1-1|TRBD1|once
CAWSVLGRGHVTEAFF
TGTGCCTGGAGTGTACTTGGCAGGGGGCATGTCACTGAAGCTTTCTTT
>TRBV9|TRBJ1-6|NA|NA
CASSVASLNSPLHF
TGTGCCAGCAGCGTAGCAAGCCTCAATTCACCCCTCCACTTT
>TRBV2|TRBJ2-3|NA|NA
CASSEENSFTDTQYF
TGTGCCAGCAGTGAGGAGAACTCTTTCACAGATACGCAGTATTTT
>TRBV6-5|TRBJ1-1|NA|once
CASSYGGGGNTEAFF
TGTGCCAGCAGTTACGGGGGCGGCGGGAACACTGAAGCTTTCTTT
>TRBV30|TRBJ1-6|NA|once
CAWSIQGSLRPPLHF
TGTGCCTGGAGTATACAGGGATCATTAAGGCCACCCCTCCACTTT
>TRBV27|TRBJ1-4|NA|NA
CASSFLRRGNEKLFF
TGTGCCAGCAGTTTCCTCCGACGGGGTAATGAAAAACTGTTTTTT
>TRBV28|TRBJ1-2|NA|once
CASSLSPRGGEGYTF
TGTGCCAGCAGTTTATCGCCCCGGGGAGGGGAAGGCTACACCTTC
>TRBV11-2|TRBJ2-2|TRBD2|few
CASSLDYWLAGAGTGELFF
TGTGCCAGCAGCTTAGATTATTGGCTAGCGGGAGCCGGCACCGGGGAGCTGTTTTTT
>TRBV4-1|TRBJ2-7|TRBD1|NA
CASSRPRGQSSYEQYF
TGCGCCAGCAGCCGCCCGAGGGGACAGAGCTCCTACGAGCAGTACTTC
>TRBV28|TRBJ2-7|NA|NA
CASSPRDTPYEQYF
TGTGCCAGCAGTCCGCGAGACACACCCTACGAGCAGTACTTC
>TRBV14|TRBJ2-7|NA|NA
CASSQDVEGEQYF
TGTGCCAGCAGCCAAGATGTCGAGGGCGAGCAGTACTTC
>TRBV7-2|TRBJ2-7|NA|NA
CASSPPGTNAGPYF
TGTGCCAGCAGCCCGCCGGGAACCAACGCCGGGCCGTACTTC